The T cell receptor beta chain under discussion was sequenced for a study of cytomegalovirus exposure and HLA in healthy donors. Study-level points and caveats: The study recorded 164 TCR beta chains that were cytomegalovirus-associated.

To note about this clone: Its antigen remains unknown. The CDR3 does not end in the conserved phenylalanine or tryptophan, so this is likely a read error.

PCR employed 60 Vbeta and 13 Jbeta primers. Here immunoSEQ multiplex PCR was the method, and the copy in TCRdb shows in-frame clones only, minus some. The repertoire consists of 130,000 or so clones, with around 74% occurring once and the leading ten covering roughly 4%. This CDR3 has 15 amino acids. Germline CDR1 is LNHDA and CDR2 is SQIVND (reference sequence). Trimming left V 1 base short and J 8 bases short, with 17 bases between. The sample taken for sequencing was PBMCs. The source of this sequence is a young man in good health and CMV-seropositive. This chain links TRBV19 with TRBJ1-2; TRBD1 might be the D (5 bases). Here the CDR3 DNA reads TGTGCCAGTAGTATAGGTCCCAATCTGGGGCTAGGCTACACCGTC. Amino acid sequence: CASSIGPNLGLGYTV.